The next 18 T cell receptor beta chains were all read from a single sample in a study of shared T cell receptors in the human thymus. The data were produced by immunoSEQ multiplex PCR, yet TCRdb's version contains in-frame clones alone and is incomplete. The sample has 450,000 to 650,000 clones; 75% to 80% are singletons. The same sample was also studied in work on human thymus T cells.

Material: thymocytes. The receptors were gathered from a boy in the first two years of life with a congenital heart defect.

The chain couples TRBV4-1 to TRBJ2-6, with TRBD1 identical over 7 bases. The V segment lost 4 bases and the J segment 0 bases; nucleotides outside the gene matches: 9. Looked up from germline, CDR1 is MGHRA and CDR2 is YSYEKL. This CDR3 region has 18 residues. The chain's CDR3 is CASSPRGGDPSGANVLTF. Here the CDR3 DNA reads TGCGCCAGCAGCCCAAGAGGGGGCGACCCCTCTGGGGCCAACGTCCTGACTTTC.

The chain recombines TRBV29-1 with TRBJ2-2, with a weak D call TRBD2 (5 bases). Germline V gene data show CDR1 as SQVTM and CDR2 as ANQGSEA. The CDR3 has 14 amino acids. Trimming stripped 5 bases from V and 1 base from J, with 11 bases between. DNA of the CDR3: TGCAGCGTTAGTCTAGCAGGGAACACCGGGGAGCTGTTTTTT. Translated: CSVSLAGNTGELFF.

The rearrangement joins TRBV5-4 to TRBJ1-2; 7 bases are shared with TRBD1. The trim removed 0 bases at V and 2 bases at J, leaving 7 bases unmatched. CDR1 and CDR2 from the germline V gene are SGHNT and YYREEE (reference sequence). The CDR3 runs to 16 residues. For the CDR3, the DNA is TGTGCCAGCAGCTTGGGTAACAGGGGAACGAACTATGGCTACACCTTC. Translated: CASSLGNRGTNYGYTF.

V usage is TRBV4-3 and J usage is TRBJ2-5, with 9 positions matching TRBD2. Germline V gene sequence: CDR1 LGHNA, CDR2 YSLEER. Trimming at V came to 0 bases and at J to 3 bases, leaving 14 bases not matched to a gene. This CDR3 has 19 amino acids. The CDR3 loop is CASSQEEARGRDPKETQYF. CDR3 in DNA: TGCGCCAGCAGCCAAGAAGAGGCTCGCGGGAGGGATCCCAAAGAGACCCAGTACTTC.

The rearrangement uses TRBV9 and TRBJ2-1; 9 bases match TRBD2. This CDR3 spans 17 amino acids. Germline trimming cut 0 bases from V and 1 base from J; bases unmatched to any gene: 5. Per the germline V gene, CDR1 is SGDLS and CDR2 is YYNGEE. As DNA, the CDR3 is TGTGCCAGCAGCGTAGGTGAGCGGGAGGTTTCCTACAATGAGCAGTTCTTC. It yields the protein CASSVGEREVSYNEQFF. Filled out from reference TRBV9 and TRBJ2-1, the complete variable domain reads DSGVTQTPKHLITATGQRVTLRCSPRSGDLSVYWYQQSLDQGLQFLIQYYNGEERAKGNILERFSAQQFPDLHSELNLSSLELGDSALYFCASSVGEREVSYNEQFFGPGTRLTVL.

The chain is built from TRBV9 and TRBJ2-7, with D tentatively TRBD2 (6 bases). This CDR3 contains 15 residues. Per the germline V gene, CDR1 is SGDLS and CDR2 is YYNGEE. V lost 4 bases and J 0 bases, leaving 14 bases between the germline ends. The chain's CDR3 is CASSPGTDYSYEQYF. In DNA form, the CDR3 reads TGTGCCAGCAGCCCCGGGACTGATTACTCCTACGAGCAGTACTTC. Filled out from reference TRBV9 and TRBJ2-7, the complete variable domain reads DSGVTQTPKHLITATGQRVTLRCSPRSGDLSVYWYQQSLDQGLQFLIQYYNGEERAKGNILERFSAQQFPDLHSELNLSSLELGDSALYFCASSPGTDYSYEQYFGPGTRLTVT.

The chain couples TRBV27 to TRBJ2-2; 9 nucleotides match TRBD1. Germline CDR1 MNHEY, CDR2 SMNVEV (reference sequence). Germline trimming cut 1 base from V and 5 bases from J; bases unmatched to any gene: 5. The CDR3 consists of 16 residues. In DNA form, the CDR3 reads TGTGCCAGCAGTTTATTAGGACAGGGGTGGACCGGGGAGCTGTTTTTT. This encodes CASSLLGQGWTGELFF.

V usage is TRBV2 and J usage is TRBJ2-2; the match to TRBD2 covers 12 bases. Germline values: CDR1 SNHLY, CDR2 FYNNEI. The length of the CDR3 is 17 residues. The ends lost 6 bases at V and 5 bases at J; junction bases unmatched: 10. The CDR3 is CASSPPATSGSTGELFF. CDR3 nucleotides: TGTGCCAGCAGCCCCCCGGCGACTAGCGGGAGTACCGGGGAGCTGTTTTTT.

The chain uses TRBV11-2 and TRBJ1-2; D not resolved. This CDR3 spans 16 amino acids. V was shortened by 5 bases and J by 4 bases, with 20 bases between the two germline ends. Germline values: CDR1 SGHAT, CDR2 FQNNGV. The CDR3 bases are TGTGCCAGCAGCCCAAGTGGTCGCGATTCCTCCTATGGCTACACCTTC. It translates to CASSPSGRDSSYGYTF.

The V and J genes are TRBV6-1 and TRBJ1-1; D is perhaps TRBD1 (5 bases). Germline loops: CDR1 MNHNS, CDR2 SASEGT. The CDR3 is 15 amino acids. Trimming left V 2 bases short and J 1 base short, with 11 bases between. The CDR3 nucleotides are TGTGCCAGCAGTGAAACCGGGGGGAGGAACACTGAAGCTTTCTTT. As protein: CASSETGGRNTEAFF.

The gene calls are TRBV5-4 and TRBJ1-4; possible D gene TRBD1, 5 bases. The germline CDR1 and CDR2 sequences are SGHNT and YYREEE (reference sequence). V was clipped by 3 bases and J by 4 bases, with 19 bases between them. CDR3 length: 17 amino acids. DNA for the CDR3: TGTGCCAGCAGCTCAACCCAAACCGACAGAGATAATGAAAAACTGTTTTTT. It codes for CASSSTQTDRDNEKLFF.

This clone was detected only a few times. This chain links TRBV12-5 with TRBJ1-2; D unclear. The length of the CDR3 is 13 residues. CDR1 and CDR2 (germline): LGHNT, FRNRAP. The V end was cut by 2 bases, the J end by 8 bases, with 12 bases between. This CDR3 is CASGLMGPIGYTF. CDR3 DNA sequence: TGTGCTAGTGGTTTGATGGGCCCCATAGGCTACACCTTC.

This clone was counted between two and nine times. The gene calls are TRBV5-6 and TRBJ1-4; D is perhaps TRBD1 (5 bases). The CDR3 sequence is 14 residues long. The germline CDR1 and CDR2 sequences are SGHDT and YYEEEE. V was clipped by 3 bases and J by 4 bases, with 10 bases between them. The CDR3 region is CASSSDNHNEKLFF. The DNA for the CDR3 is TGTGCCAGCAGCTCGGACAACCATAATGAAAAACTGTTTTTT.

The chain links TRBV13 to TRBJ2-1; the match to TRBD2 covers 7 bases. Germline V gene lookup returns CDR1 PRHDT and CDR2 FYEKMQ (reference sequence). Trimming at V came to 0 bases and at J to 0 bases, leaving 5 bases not matched to a gene. CDR3 length equals 17 residues. CDR3 in amino acids: CASSLGDGGSSYNEQFF. For the CDR3, the DNA is TGTGCCAGCAGCTTAGGAGATGGCGGGAGCTCCTACAATGAGCAGTTCTTC. The full variable domain, completed using reference TRBV13 and TRBJ2-1, is AAGVIQSPRHLIKEKRETATLKCYPIPRHDTVYWYQQGPGQDPQFLISFYEKMQSDKGSIPDRFSAQQFSDYHSELNMSSLELGDSALYFCASSLGDGGSSYNEQFFGPGTRLTVL.

The chain uses TRBV4-1 and TRBJ2-3; 10 nucleotides agree with TRBD2. Germline lookup yields CDR1 MGHRA and CDR2 YSYEKL. J was trimmed by 1 base and V by 3 bases; bases with no gene match: 1. CDR3 length equals 15 residues. CDR3 sequence: CASSHLAGGTDTQYF. CDR3 nucleotides: TGCGCCAGCAGCCATCTAGCGGGGGGCACAGATACGCAGTATTTT.

The chain combines TRBV2 with TRBJ2-1, with 16 bases matching TRBD2. The germline V gene encodes CDR1 SNHLY and CDR2 FYNNEI. The CDR3 has 16 amino acids. Trimming cost V 4 bases and J 4 bases; bases outside gene matches: 1. CDR3 sequence: CASSVGLAGGYNEQFF. CDR3 nucleotides: TGTGCCAGCAGTGTGGGACTAGCGGGAGGGTACAATGAGCAGTTCTTC.

The chain employs TRBV18 and TRBJ2-1; 7 nucleotides agree with TRBD2. This CDR3 spans 15 amino acids. Losses at the gene ends were 3 bases for V and 5 bases for J; bases not matched to a gene: 7. Looked up from germline, CDR1 is KGHSH and CDR2 is LQKENI. The CDR3 region is CASSPGGEWDNEQFF. The CDR3 DNA follows: TGTGCCAGCTCACCGGGGGGGGAGTGGGACAATGAGCAGTTCTTC. The variable domain in full, with the rest retrieved from reference TRBV18 and TRBJ2-1, is NAGVMQNPRHLVRRRGQEARLRCSPMKGHSHVYWYRQLPEEGLKFMVYLQKENIIDESGMPKERFSAEFPKEGPSILRIQQVVRGDSAAYFCASSPGGEWDNEQFFGPGTRLTVL.

The V and J genes are TRBV30 and TRBJ1-1; no clear D gene. This CDR3 has 15 residues. V lost 3 bases, J lost 2 bases, and 16 bases lay in between. Germline V gene lookup returns CDR1 GTSNPN and CDR2 SVGIG (reference sequence). DNA for the CDR3: TGTGCCTGGAGGGAGAAGCCGGTGAAAAACACTGAAGCTTTCTTT. It is translated as CAWREKPVKNTEAFF.